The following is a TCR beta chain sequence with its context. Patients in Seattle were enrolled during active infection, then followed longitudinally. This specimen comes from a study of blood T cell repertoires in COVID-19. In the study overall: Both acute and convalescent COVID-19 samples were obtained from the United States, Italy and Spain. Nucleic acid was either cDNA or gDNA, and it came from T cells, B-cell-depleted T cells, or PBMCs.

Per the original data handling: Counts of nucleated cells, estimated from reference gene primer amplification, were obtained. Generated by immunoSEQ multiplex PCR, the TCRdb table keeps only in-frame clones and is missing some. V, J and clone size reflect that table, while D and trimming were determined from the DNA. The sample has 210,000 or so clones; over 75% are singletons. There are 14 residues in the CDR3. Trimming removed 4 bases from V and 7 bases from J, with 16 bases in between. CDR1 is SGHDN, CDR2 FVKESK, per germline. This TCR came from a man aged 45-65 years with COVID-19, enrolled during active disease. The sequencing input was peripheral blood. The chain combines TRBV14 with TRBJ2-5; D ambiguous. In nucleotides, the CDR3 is TGTGCCAGCAGCCCGAGCGACCGGCCTGGGACCCAGTACTTC. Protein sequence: CASSPSDRPGTQYF.